The rows below give T cell receptor beta chains drawn from one sample of a study of response to subunit inactivated influenza vaccine. TCRdb fed the RT-PCR reads into MiXCR, producing one record per CDR3 protein. The sample contains 400,000 to 550,000 distinct CDR3 sequences, about 25% of which appear only once. The specimen comprised CD4+ T cells sorted from PBMCs, sampled about 5 days after vaccination. The receptors stem from a middle-aged man who received an inactivated influenza vaccine. Both conserved end residues are part of each CDR3. The D gene is left open where the match is weak. Clone size, where shown, is once, few, many, or a class for clones that have expanded.

D gene: -
J gene: TRBJ1-2
V gene: TRBV3-1
clone size: -
CDR3 DNA: TGTGCCAGCAGCCAATCCCATGGCTACACCTTC
CDR3 protein: CASSQSHGYTF

D gene: -
J gene: TRBJ2-2
V gene: TRBV21-1
clone size: few
CDR3 DNA: TGTGCCAGCAGCCCCTCTCCCGCCAGGGGATACGACACCGGGGAGCTGTTTTTT
CDR3 protein: CASSPSPARGYDTGELFF

D gene: -
J gene: TRBJ2-2
V gene: TRBV6-2/TRBV6-3
clone size: few
CDR3 DNA: TGTGCCAGCAGTAAACGGGGACGGAACACCGGGGAGCTGTTTTTT
CDR3 protein: CASSKRGRNTGELFF

D gene: TRBD2
J gene: TRBJ2-1
V gene: TRBV6-2/TRBV6-3
clone size: -
CDR3 DNA: TGTGCCAGCAATTATGGACTAGCGGGAGTCAATGAGCAGTTCTTC
CDR3 protein: CASNYGLAGVNEQFF

D gene: -
J gene: TRBJ2-1
V gene: TRBV15
clone size: -
CDR3 DNA: TGTGCCACCAGCAGAGGAAATGATTTCATCAATGAGCAGTTCTTC
CDR3 protein: CATSRGNDFINEQFF

D gene: -
J gene: TRBJ1-1
V gene: TRBV20-1
clone size: -
CDR3 DNA: TGCAGTGCCCAGGAGAACACTGAAGCTTTCTTT
CDR3 protein: CSAQENTEAFF

D gene: -
J gene: TRBJ2-3
V gene: TRBV3-1
clone size: -
CDR3 DNA: TGTGCCAGCAGCCAAGATGTGATGGTCGGAGATACGCAGTATTTT
CDR3 protein: CASSQDVMVGDTQYF

D gene: TRBD1
J gene: TRBJ2-7
V gene: TRBV14
clone size: -
CDR3 DNA: TGTGCCAGCAGCCCGGGACAGTTCGCCCACGAGCAGTACTTC
CDR3 protein: CASSPGQFAHEQYF

D gene: -
J gene: TRBJ2-5
V gene: TRBV20-1
clone size: few
CDR3 DNA: TGCAGTGCTTACCAAGAGACCCAGTACTTC
CDR3 protein: CSAYQETQYF

D gene: -
J gene: TRBJ2-1
V gene: TRBV10-1
clone size: -
CDR3 DNA: TGCGCCAGCAGTGACACGCACAATGAGCAGTTCTTC
CDR3 protein: CASSDTHNEQFF

D gene: -
J gene: TRBJ1-6
V gene: TRBV7-9
clone size: -
CDR3 DNA: TGTGCCAGCAGCCTACCTTACCCAAATAATTCACCCCTCCACTTT
CDR3 protein: CASSLPYPNNSPLHF

D gene: TRBD2
J gene: TRBJ2-1
V gene: TRBV7-8
clone size: few
CDR3 DNA: TGTGCCAGCAGCTGGGAAGCGGGATTCTCCTACAATGAGCAGTTCTTC
CDR3 protein: CASSWEAGFSYNEQFF

D gene: -
J gene: TRBJ2-5
V gene: TRBV4-1
clone size: -
CDR3 DNA: TGCGCCAGCAGCCAGGGGCGCGTGGAGACCCAGTACTTC
CDR3 protein: CASSQGRVETQYF

D gene: -
J gene: TRBJ2-6
V gene: TRBV29-1
clone size: few
CDR3 DNA: TGCAGCGTTGTGGCCGGGGCCAACGTCCTGACTTTC
CDR3 protein: CSVVAGANVLTF

D gene: TRBD2
J gene: TRBJ2-5
V gene: TRBV9
clone size: -
CDR3 DNA: TGTGCCAGCAGCGTAGCGGGACTACCCCAAGAGACCCAGTACTTC
CDR3 protein: CASSVAGLPQETQYF

D gene: TRBD2
J gene: TRBJ2-5
V gene: TRBV5-4
clone size: few
CDR3 DNA: TGTGCCAGCAGCCCGGGACTAGCGGGGCTTGGAACCCAGTACTTC
CDR3 protein: CASSPGLAGLGTQYF

D gene: TRBD1
J gene: TRBJ2-7
V gene: TRBV6-2/TRBV6-3
clone size: -
CDR3 DNA: TGTGCCAGCAGTGACAACAGGGGGCTCAACGAGCAGTACTTC
CDR3 protein: CASSDNRGLNEQYF

D gene: -
J gene: TRBJ2-3
V gene: TRBV12-3/TRBV12-4
clone size: -
CDR3 DNA: TGTGCCAGCAGTTTATTCGCCCCCCAACTGGCAGATACGCAGTATTTT
CDR3 protein: CASSLFAPQLADTQYF

D gene: -
J gene: TRBJ1-1
V gene: TRBV11-2
clone size: -
CDR3 DNA: TGTGCCAGCAGCAAAGGCCAGAACACTGAAGCTTTCTTT
CDR3 protein: CASSKGQNTEAFF

D gene: -
J gene: TRBJ2-2
V gene: TRBV5-1
clone size: -
CDR3 DNA: TGCGCCAGCAGCTCACATGGGCCAGCGAACACCGGGGAGCTGTTTTTT
CDR3 protein: CASSSHGPANTGELFF

D gene: TRBD2
J gene: TRBJ2-1
V gene: TRBV5-1
clone size: -
CDR3 DNA: TGCGCCAGCAGCTACACTAAATTTACGGGGGGGACCTTCGATGAGCAGTTCTTC
CDR3 protein: CASSYTKFTGGTFDEQFF

D gene: TRBD1
J gene: TRBJ2-5
V gene: TRBV25-1
clone size: -
CDR3 DNA: TGTGCCAGCAGTGAATGGGACAGGGGCGGTTTAGAGACCCAGTACTTC
CDR3 protein: CASSEWDRGGLETQYF

D gene: -
J gene: TRBJ2-2
V gene: TRBV4-3
clone size: -
CDR3 DNA: TGCGCCAGCAGCCAAGATGTTAGGCGCACCGGGGAGCTGTTTTTT
CDR3 protein: CASSQDVRRTGELFF

D gene: -
J gene: TRBJ1-1
V gene: TRBV5-1
clone size: -
CDR3 DNA: TGCGCCAGCAGCCCCCGGCCCGCGAACACTGAAGCTTTCTTT
CDR3 protein: CASSPRPANTEAFF

D gene: -
J gene: TRBJ2-5
V gene: TRBV20-1
clone size: -
CDR3 DNA: TGCAGTGCCCCCCGGACGGGAGTTCAAGAGACCCAGTACTTC
CDR3 protein: CSAPRTGVQETQYF

D gene: TRBD1
J gene: TRBJ2-1
V gene: TRBV20-1
clone size: -
CDR3 DNA: TGCAGTGCCGCGACAGGGATGGTTGAGCAGTTCTTC
CDR3 protein: CSAATGMVEQFF

D gene: -
J gene: TRBJ2-5
V gene: TRBV5-6
clone size: -
CDR3 DNA: TGTGCCAGCAGCTCCGGCCCTCTGCGTATGGAGACCCAGTACTTC
CDR3 protein: CASSSGPLRMETQYF

D gene: -
J gene: TRBJ2-3
V gene: TRBV28
clone size: few
CDR3 DNA: TGTGCCAGCAGTAACCTCCGGGACCTACTCTCCACAGATACGCAGTATTTT
CDR3 protein: CASSNLRDLLSTDTQYF

D gene: -
J gene: TRBJ2-3
V gene: TRBV7-3
clone size: -
CDR3 DNA: TGTGCCAGCAGCCGGGACTTTAACGCAGATACGCAGTATTTT
CDR3 protein: CASSRDFNADTQYF

D gene: -
J gene: TRBJ2-5
V gene: TRBV5-1
clone size: -
CDR3 DNA: TGCGCCAGCAGCGCCGGGACTGCCGAACCTAGGACCCAGTACTTC
CDR3 protein: CASSAGTAEPRTQYF

D gene: TRBD1
J gene: TRBJ1-4
V gene: TRBV20-1
clone size: few
CDR3 DNA: TGCAGTGCTAGAGTGACAGGGTCGTCTAATGAAAAACTGTTTTTT
CDR3 protein: CSARVTGSSNEKLFF

D gene: TRBD1
J gene: TRBJ2-2
V gene: TRBV9
clone size: -
CDR3 DNA: TGTGCCAGCAGCGGATACAGGGGCCCGGTTCCCGGGGAGCTGTTTTTT
CDR3 protein: CASSGYRGPVPGELFF

D gene: -
J gene: TRBJ2-7
V gene: TRBV19
clone size: few
CDR3 DNA: TGTGCCAGTAGTACAAGATGGGGGGAGCAGTACTTC
CDR3 protein: CASSTRWGEQYF

D gene: -
J gene: TRBJ2-7
V gene: TRBV3-1
clone size: -
CDR3 DNA: TGTGCCAGCAGCCAACCGATGAACTACGAGCAGTACTTC
CDR3 protein: CASSQPMNYEQYF

D gene: -
J gene: TRBJ1-2
V gene: TRBV5-6
clone size: few
CDR3 DNA: TGTGCCAGCTCGCCGGGACGTACGAACTATGGCTACACCTTC
CDR3 protein: CASSPGRTNYGYTF

D gene: TRBD2
J gene: TRBJ2-3
V gene: TRBV28
clone size: -
CDR3 DNA: TGTGCCAGCAGGGAGGGACTAGCAGCTCCGAGGGATACGCAGTATTTT
CDR3 protein: CASREGLAAPRDTQYF

D gene: -
J gene: TRBJ2-1
V gene: TRBV20-1
clone size: few
CDR3 DNA: TGCAGTGCTAGTCTTCGGCAACAGGCGAGGGTCTTC
CDR3 protein: CSASLRQQARVF

D gene: TRBD1
J gene: TRBJ1-6
V gene: TRBV5-1
clone size: -
CDR3 DNA: TGCGCCAGCAGCATGGGACAGGCCAATTCACCCCTCCACTTT
CDR3 protein: CASSMGQANSPLHF

D gene: -
J gene: TRBJ2-1
V gene: TRBV7-9
clone size: -
CDR3 DNA: TGTGCCAGCAGCTTTAGCTTAGGTGAGCAGTTCTTC
CDR3 protein: CASSFSLGEQFF

D gene: TRBD1
J gene: TRBJ1-5
V gene: TRBV28
clone size: -
CDR3 DNA: TGTGCCAGCAGTTTTATTGGGCAGGGGGACAATCAGCCCCAGCATTTT
CDR3 protein: CASSFIGQGDNQPQHF

D gene: -
J gene: TRBJ2-5
V gene: TRBV11-2
clone size: -
CDR3 DNA: TGTGCCAGCACCGTTAGCGGAGAAGAGACCCAGTACTTC
CDR3 protein: CASTVSGEETQYF

D gene: -
J gene: TRBJ2-7
V gene: TRBV5-1
clone size: -
CDR3 DNA: TGCGCCAGCAGCTTGACCAGGGGAGGCTCCTACGAGCAGTACTTC
CDR3 protein: CASSLTRGGSYEQYF

D gene: TRBD1
J gene: TRBJ2-5
V gene: TRBV6-1
clone size: -
CDR3 DNA: TGTGCCAGCAGTACCAGGGACAGATTTCAAGAGACCCAGTACTTC
CDR3 protein: CASSTRDRFQETQYF

D gene: TRBD2
J gene: TRBJ2-7
V gene: TRBV11-2
clone size: many
CDR3 DNA: TGTGCCAGCAGCTTAGAGGCGACTAGCGGGCCTTACGAGCAGTACTTC
CDR3 protein: CASSLEATSGPYEQYF